Shown below are 30 T cell receptor beta chains from a single sample sequenced in a study of blood T cell repertoires in COVID-19. Sequencing used immunoSEQ multiplex PCR; TCRdb keeps in-frame clones, though not all of them. The sample shows over 50,000 clones, around 87% of them seen only once. The sequenced sample consisted of peripheral blood. Receptors were obtained from a man aged 55 to 70 with acute or convalescent COVID-19.

This clone was seen once. The chain uses TRBV12-5 and TRBJ2-1, with TRBD2 matching over 8 bases. V lost 6 bases, J lost 5 bases, and 6 bases stayed unmatched. The CDR3 has 14 amino acids. Germline CDR1 LGHNT, CDR2 FRNRAP. For the CDR3, the DNA is TGTGCTAGTGGATTAGCGGGACCACACAATGAGCAGTTCTTC. It codes for CASGLAGPHNEQFF.

V gene TRBV19 combines with J gene TRBJ1-3, with D uncertain. The CDR3 is 14 amino acids. CDR1 and CDR2 (germline): LNHDA, SQIVND (reference sequence). Trimming cost V 4 bases and J 8 bases, with 15 bases left between them. CDR3 DNA sequence: TGTGCCAGTAGTAAAAGAAAACAAGCGGACACCATATATTTT. This codes for CASSKRKQADTIYF.

The chain carries TRBV2 and TRBJ1-2; possibly TRBD1 for D (5 bases). The CDR3 is 17 amino acids. V lost 7 bases and J lost 0, with 21 bases in between. From germline, CDR1 is SNHLY and CDR2 FYNNEI. The CDR3: CASTTLAGGRTNYGYTF. Written as DNA, the CDR3 is TGTGCCAGCACTACACTCGCGGGGGGACGGACTAACTATGGCTACACCTTC.

The chain couples TRBV19 to TRBJ2-7; 9 bases agree with TRBD2. This CDR3 has 15 amino acids. Germline V gene lookup returns CDR1 LNHDA and CDR2 SQIVND (reference sequence). J was trimmed by 4 bases and V by 8 bases; bases with no gene match: 12. CDR3 bases: TGTGCCAGTCGACCCAGCGGGGGGCCACTTTACGAGCAGTACTTC. Translated: CASRPSGGPLYEQYF.

The chain carries TRBV11-3 and TRBJ2-1, with 8 bases aligning to TRBD2. CDR1 is SGHNT and CDR2 is YENEEA in the germline V gene. The CDR3 extends over 14 amino acids. After removal of 1 base from V and 7 bases from J, the junction contained 3 bases not matched to a gene. The CDR3 loop is CASSLAASGNEQFF. The CDR3 DNA reads as TGTGCCAGCAGCTTAGCGGCTAGCGGGAATGAGCAGTTCTTC.

V usage is TRBV21-1 and J usage is TRBJ1-6; the table's D gene call, TRBD1, was not cross checked with the DNA. TRBV21-1 is a recognized pseudogene. The CDR3 runs to 16 residues. In DNA form, the CDR3 reads TGTGCCAGCAGTCGACAGGGGAGCTCCTATAATTCACCCCTCCACTTT. The encoded protein is CASSRQGSSYNSPLHF.

This clone was observed a single time. The V gene is TRBV6-5, the J gene TRBJ1-2; 7 bases agree with TRBD1. Germline V lookup: CDR1 MNHEY, CDR2 SVGAGI. Trimming at V came to 6 bases and at J to 2 bases, leaving 9 bases not matched to a gene. This CDR3 is built from 15 residues. The CDR3 protein is CASRLNRDRNYGYTF. The CDR3 DNA reads TGTGCCAGCAGGCTTAACCGGGACAGAAACTATGGCTACACCTTC.

This clone appeared once. The CDR3 DNA reads as TGTGCCAGCAGCTTAACTAGCGGATACACCGGGGAGCTGTTTTTT. It codes for CASSLTSGYTGELFF. This rearrangement joins TRBV11-2 to TRBJ2-2, with 8 bases that match TRBD2. After removal of 2 bases from V and 3 bases from J, the junction contained 2 bases not matched to a gene. Germline loops: CDR1 SGHAT, CDR2 FQNNGV. This CDR3 has 15 amino acids.

This clone appeared a few times. The V and J genes are TRBV11-2 and TRBJ2-3, with 7 bases matching TRBD2. CDR1 is SGHAT, CDR2 FQNNGV, per germline. The J segment lost 1 base and the V segment lost 2 bases, leaving 9 bases of the junction unmatched. The CDR3 is made up of 17 amino acids. CDR3 DNA: TGTGCCAGCAGCTTAAGGTCGAGCGGGGAGGGCACAGATACGCAGTATTTT. Its protein is CASSLRSSGEGTDTQYF.

This clone was detected once. J is TRBJ1-1 and V is TRBV7-2, with TRBD1 matching over 10 bases. Germline lookup yields CDR1 SGHTA and CDR2 FQGNSA. This CDR3 region has 16 residues. V trimming: 4 bases; J trimming: 1 base; junction bases outside the gene matches: 6. CDR3 protein: CASSWRTGGTNTEAFF. The CDR3 coding sequence is TGTGCCAGCAGCTGGCGGACAGGGGGAACGAACACTGAAGCTTTCTTT.

The chain combines TRBV7-6 with TRBJ2-2; TRBD1 agrees at 7 bases. From germline, CDR1 is SGHVS and CDR2 FNYEAQ. The V and J ends lost 2 bases and 4 bases, in that order; junction bases with no gene match: 7. There are 16 residues in the CDR3. As DNA, the CDR3 is TGTGCCAGCAGCTTATCAGGGGACAGTGTCACCGGGGAGCTGTTTTTT. Translation: CASSLSGDSVTGELFF.

The V call is TRBV5-1, the J call TRBJ2-7; 7 bases map to TRBD1. Germline V gene sequence: CDR1 SGHRS, CDR2 YFSETQ. This CDR3 spans 15 amino acids. With 1 base clipped from V and 3 bases from J, the junction kept 7 bases outside the gene matches. As DNA, the CDR3 is TGCGCCAGCAGCTTGTCTGAGGGACAGAACTACGAGCAGTACTTC. As protein: CASSLSEGQNYEQYF.

The chain links TRBV5-4 to TRBJ2-7; 8 positions agree with TRBD1. CDR1 and CDR2 (germline): SGHNT, YYREEE (reference sequence). V shed 6 bases, J shed 2 bases, and the junction held 7 bases outside the gene matches. The CDR3 length is 14 residues. The DNA of the CDR3 is TGTGCCAGCACCCAAGGACAGGGCCCCTACGAGCAGTACTTC. It translates to CASTQGQGPYEQYF.

As DNA, the CDR3 is TGTGCCAGCAGTTGGGGACAGGGGAACGGCTACACCTTC. It yields the protein CASSWGQGNGYTF. The V gene is TRBV27, the J gene TRBJ1-2; 10 bases line up with TRBD1. Trimming removed 4 bases from V and 8 bases from J; junction bases left unmatched: 4. Germline assignment: CDR1 MNHEY and CDR2 SMNVEV (reference sequence). The CDR3 length is 13 residues.

The chain is built from TRBV18 and TRBJ2-2; no reliable D call. Germline V lookup: CDR1 KGHSH, CDR2 LQKENI. Trimming removed 3 bases at V and 6 bases at J, with 14 bases between. The CDR3 consists of 15 residues. The chain's CDR3 is CASSPSGAWAGELFF. For the CDR3, the DNA is TGTGCCAGCTCACCGTCGGGTGCGTGGGCCGGGGAGCTGTTTTTT.

As regards this clone: The junction departs from the called germline gene at one end, perhaps through a read error. The chain is built from TRBV3-1 (or the pseudogene TRBV3-2) and TRBJ1-4; maybe TRBD1 (6 bases). Germline V gene lookup returns CDR1 LGHDT and CDR2 YNNKEL (reference sequence). This CDR3 contains 14 residues. This chain's CDR3 is CASTGRGAPATISF. The CDR3 nucleotides read TGTGCCAGCACTGGCAGGGGCGCTCCCGCGACTATTTCGTTT.

The chain joins TRBV14 to TRBJ1-1; weak D call: TRBD1 (5 bases). The V gene's germline CDR1 is SGHDN and CDR2 FVKESK. Trimming left V 3 bases short and J 11 bases short, with 13 bases between. The CDR3 has 12 amino acids. The DNA of the CDR3 is TGTGCCAGCAGCCACCGGGGGTTGGGGGCTTTCTTT. Its protein product is CASSHRGLGAFF. Combining the CDR3 with reference TRBV14 and TRBJ1-1 gives the whole variable domain EAGVTQFPSHSVIEKGQTVTLRCDPISGHDNLYWYRRVMGKEIKFLLHFVKESKQDESGMPNNRFLAERTGGTYSTLKVQPAELEDSGVYFCASSHRGLGAFFGQGTRLTVV.

The V call is TRBV18, the J call TRBJ1-4, with 9 bases identical to TRBD1. Looked up from germline, CDR1 is KGHSH and CDR2 is LQKENI. J lost 3 bases, V lost 6 bases, and 11 bases had no gene match. CDR3 length equals 17 residues. CDR3 bases: TGTGCCAGCTCGCCTACAGGGGGCTCACCCTCTAATGAAAAACTGTTTTTT. Protein sequence: CASSPTGGSPSNEKLFF.

This clone was seen a few times. This chain connects TRBV21-1 to TRBJ2-5; the D call in the table, TRBD2, was not verified against the DNA. TRBV21-1 is labeled a pseudogene. CDR3 length: 16 amino acids. The CDR3 spells CAMLLAGDTMTETQYF. The CDR3 DNA sequence: TGTGCCATGTTACTAGCGGGGGACACAATGACGGAGACCCAGTACTTC.

V and J are TRBV7-8 and TRBJ2-7, with TRBD1 matching 7 bases. Unmatched junction bases numbered 4, after V lost 5 bases and J lost 3 bases. Germline V gene sequence: CDR1 SGHVS, CDR2 FQNEAQ. CDR3 length: 13 amino acids. This chain's CDR3 is CASSQDRVYEQYF. CDR3 bases: TGTGCCAGCAGCCAAGACAGGGTCTACGAGCAGTACTTC.

This chain connects TRBV4-3 to TRBJ1-2; possible D gene TRBD1, 5 bases. The CDR3 consists of 15 residues. Trimming removed 0 bases at V and 4 bases at J, with 12 bases between. CDR1 LGHNA and CDR2 YSLEER come from the germline V gene. The CDR3 DNA is TGCGCCAGCAGCCAAGATCCGGGACTACTCTATGGCTACACCTTC. This translates into CASSQDPGLLYGYTF.

CDR3 nucleotide sequence: TGCGCCAGCAGCCCTCGGACTAGCGGGACCACAGATACGCAGTATTTT. Protein product: CASSPRTSGTTDTQYF. This chain joins TRBV4-3 and TRBJ2-3; TRBD2 matches 12 bases. V shed 4 bases and J 2 bases; nucleotides not matched to a gene: 4. The CDR3 has 16 residues. Germline values: CDR1 LGHNA, CDR2 YSLEER.

The chain carries TRBV30 and TRBJ2-2, with no clear D. CDR1 GTSNPN and CDR2 SVGIG come from the germline V gene (reference sequence). This CDR3 is 14 amino acids long. Trimming removed 0 bases from V and 2 bases from J, with 7 bases in between. CDR3 nucleotide sequence: TGTGCCTGGAGTGTACCAGGCAACACCGGGGAGCTGTTTTTT. Encoded protein: CAWSVPGNTGELFF.

This CDR3 is CASPQGQQNTEAFF. In DNA form, the CDR3 reads TGTGCCAGCCCACAAGGACAGCAGAACACTGAAGCTTTCTTT. The chain is built from TRBV18 and TRBJ1-1, with D perhaps matching TRBD1 (6 bases). The CDR3 is 14 amino acids. V lost 8 bases and J lost 1, with 14 bases in between. In germline, CDR1 is KGHSH, CDR2 LQKENI.

This sequence joins TRBV4-3 and TRBJ2-1; 9 nucleotides match TRBD1. The CDR3 is 15 amino acids. Losses at the gene ends were 3 bases for V and 8 bases for J; bases not matched to a gene: 8. Germline V gene sequence: CDR1 LGHNA, CDR2 YSLEER. The DNA of the CDR3 is TGCGCCAGCAGCCAGGCCGGGACAGGGTTCGATGAGCAGTTCTTC. This sequence encodes CASSQAGTGFDEQFF.

The V call is TRBV24-1, the J call TRBJ1-2; TRBD1 aligns across 9 bases. Trimming took 3 bases from V and 0 from J; bases not matched to a gene: 4. This CDR3 has 16 residues. From germline, CDR1 is KGHDR and CDR2 SFDVKD. The DNA for the CDR3 is TGTGCCACCAGTGATGACAGGGGGACAGCTAACTATGGCTACACCTTC. Protein: CATSDDRGTANYGYTF.

The V call is TRBV5-1, the J call TRBJ1-2; D perhaps matches TRBD1 (6 bases). Trimming left V 0 bases short and J 6 bases short, with 15 bases between. The CDR3 runs 15 residues. Germline V lookup: CDR1 SGHRS, CDR2 YFSETQ. The CDR3 DNA reads TGCGCCAGCAGCTTGGGGGCGACAGGCAACAATGGCTACACCTTC. Protein product: CASSLGATGNNGYTF.

The CDR3 loop is CASSPPRGRGEQYF. The CDR3 DNA is TGTGCCAGCAGCCCCCCGCGCGGGAGAGGCGAGCAGTACTTC. V usage is TRBV5-6 and J usage is TRBJ2-7; 7 bases fit TRBD2. The J segment lost 6 bases and the V segment lost 4 bases, leaving 10 bases of the junction unmatched. Germline loops: CDR1 SGHDT, CDR2 YYEEEE. This CDR3 has 14 amino acids.

V gene TRBV6-2 or TRBV6-3 combines with J gene TRBJ2-1; 7 nucleotides line up with TRBD2. V gave up 5 bases and J gave up 6 bases; unmatched junction bases: 7. The CDR3 consists of 14 residues. From germline, CDR1 is MNHEY and CDR2 SVGEGT. Here the CDR3 reads CASSESGVSNEQFF. Written as DNA, the CDR3 is TGTGCCAGCAGTGAGAGCGGGGTCAGCAATGAGCAGTTCTTC.

The chain joins TRBV12-5 to TRBJ1-2, with a weak D call TRBD1 (5 bases). V lost 2 bases, J lost 8 bases, and 15 bases lay in between. The germline V gene has CDR1 LGHNT and CDR2 FRNRAP. CDR3 length: 14 residues. The CDR3 is CASGLIAGLHGYTF. CDR3 DNA: TGTGCTAGTGGTTTGATCGCAGGGCTCCACGGCTACACCTTC.